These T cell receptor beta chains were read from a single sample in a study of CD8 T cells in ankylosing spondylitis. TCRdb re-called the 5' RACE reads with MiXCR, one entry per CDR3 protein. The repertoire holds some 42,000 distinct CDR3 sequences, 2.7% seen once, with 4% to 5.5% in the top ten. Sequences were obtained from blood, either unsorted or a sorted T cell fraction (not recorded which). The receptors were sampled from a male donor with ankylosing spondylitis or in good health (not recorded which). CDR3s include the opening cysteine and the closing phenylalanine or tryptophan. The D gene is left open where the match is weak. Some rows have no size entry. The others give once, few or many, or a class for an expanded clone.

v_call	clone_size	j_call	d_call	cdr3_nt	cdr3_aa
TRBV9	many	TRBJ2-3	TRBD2	TGTGCCAGCAGCTTGGTTACTAGCGGGGAAACAGATACGCAGTATTTT	CASSLVTSGETDTQYF
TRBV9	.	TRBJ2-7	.	TGTGCCAGCAGCGCCCACGGGGACTCCTACGAGCAGTACTTC	CASSAHGDSYEQYF
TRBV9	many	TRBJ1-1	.	TGTGCCAGCAGCGTACAGGGCCGGGCGAGGGAAGCTTTCTTT	CASSVQGRAREAFF
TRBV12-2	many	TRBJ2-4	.	TGTGCAAGTCGCCAGCCGGGACTAGCGGGACCAAGGGGATTATCCAAAAACATTCAGTACTTC	CASRQPGLAGPRGLSKNIQYF
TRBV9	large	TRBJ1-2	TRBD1	TGTGCCAGCAGCGTAGACACAGGGGCCTTCTACACCTTC	CASSVDTGAFYTF
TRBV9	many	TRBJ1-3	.	TGTGCCAGCAGCGTCGACGGAAACTCTGGAAACACCATATATTTT	CASSVDGNSGNTIYF
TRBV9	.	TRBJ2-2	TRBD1	TGTACCAGCAGCGTGGCGACAGGGGGCCCCGGGGATCTGTTTTTT	CTSSVATGGPGDLFF
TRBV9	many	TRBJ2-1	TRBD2	TGTGCCAGCAGCGTAGGGACTAGGACTCGACCTGAGCAGTTCTTC	CASSVGTRTRPEQFF
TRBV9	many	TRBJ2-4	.	TGTGCCAGCAGCGCCCGCCCTGGCAGTTCGCGGGCCAAAAACATTCAGTACTTC	CASSARPGSSRAKNIQYF
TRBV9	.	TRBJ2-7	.	TGTGCCAGCAGCGCGCCTCTCTCCTACGAGCAGTACTTC	CASSAPLSYEQYF
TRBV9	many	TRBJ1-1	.	TGTGCCAGCAGCGCCCGAGGCACGGGGGACACTGAAGCTTTCTTT	CASSARGTGDTEAFF
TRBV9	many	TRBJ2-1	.	TGTGCCAGCAGCGTAGTGTCCGGGAATGAGCAGTTCTTC	CASSVVSGNEQFF
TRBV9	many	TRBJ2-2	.	TGTGCCAGCAGCTTCCTCGGTCGGCTAACCGGGGAGCTGTTTTTT	CASSFLGRLTGELFF
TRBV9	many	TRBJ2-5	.	TGTGCCAGCAGCGTATCTGGGACGGAGACCCAGTACTTC	CASSVSGTETQYF
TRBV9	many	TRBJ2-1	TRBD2	TGTGCCAGCAGCGTAGCTAGACTAGCGCCTAACTACAATGAGCAGTTCTTC	CASSVARLAPNYNEQFF
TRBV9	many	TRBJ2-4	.	TGTGCCAGCAGCGCCGCCGCGGACACCAAAAACATTCAGTACTTC	CASSAAADTKNIQYF
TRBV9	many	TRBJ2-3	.	TGTGCCAGCAGCGTAGGAGGGGAGCTCACAGATACGCAGTATTTT	CASSVGGELTDTQYF
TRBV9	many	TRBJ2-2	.	TGTGCCAGCAGCGTAAATGGGAACACCGGGGAGCTGTTTTTT	CASSVNGNTGELFF
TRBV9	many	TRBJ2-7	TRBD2	TGTGCCAGCAGCGTATCCGGACTAGCGGGAGTTAACGAGCAGTACTTC	CASSVSGLAGVNEQYF
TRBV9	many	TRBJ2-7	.	TGTGCCAGCAGCGTAGGGTCTGGCAGCCCCTACGAGCAGTACTTC	CASSVGSGSPYEQYF
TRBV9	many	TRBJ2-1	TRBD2	TGTGCCAGCAGCGTAAGGACTAGCGGCTACAATGAGCAGTTCTTC	CASSVRTSGYNEQFF
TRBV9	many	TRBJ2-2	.	TGTGCCAGCAGCGTAGTGTCCCAGGCCGGGGAGCTGTTTTTT	CASSVVSQAGELFF
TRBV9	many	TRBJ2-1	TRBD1	TGTGCCAGCTCAGGAACAGGGGGAACCTACAATGAGCAGTTCTTC	CASSGTGGTYNEQFF
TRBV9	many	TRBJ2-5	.	TGTGCCAGCAGCGTAGTTGGGGGCCAAGAGACCCAGTACTTC	CASSVVGGQETQYF
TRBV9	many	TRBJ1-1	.	TGTGCCAGCAGCGCTCACGACACTGAAGCTTTCTTT	CASSAHDTEAFF
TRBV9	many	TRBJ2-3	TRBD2	TGTGCCAGCAGAGGACTAGCGGGTGGCACAGATACGCAGTATTTT	CASRGLAGGTDTQYF
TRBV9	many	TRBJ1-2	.	TGTGCCAGCAGCGTACTGGGGGCTGGCTACACCTTC	CASSVLGAGYTF
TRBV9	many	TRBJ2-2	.	TGTGCCAGCAGCGTAGCCCCGGGGTCAGGCGCCGGGGAGCTGTTTTTT	CASSVAPGSGAGELFF
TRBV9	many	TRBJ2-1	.	TGTGCCAGCAGCGTAGATCAGGGTCCTAATCAGTTCTTC	CASSVDQGPNQFF
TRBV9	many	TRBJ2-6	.	TGTGCCAGCAGCGTAGATGTTCAGGGCAGGGTCGACTCTGGGGCCAACGTCCTGACTTTC	CASSVDVQGRVDSGANVLTF